Sequencing of this T cell receptor beta chain was carried out in a study of cytomegalovirus exposure and HLA in healthy donors. This PCR relied on a set of 60 Vbeta primers and 13 Jbeta primers. The method was immunoSEQ multiplex PCR; TCRdb's version includes in-frame clones alone and lacks a portion of them. Of about 200,000 clones in the sample, 80% to 90% were seen once. Trimming took 4 bases from V and 1 from J, leaving 5 bases between them. The CDR3 contains 14 residues. CDR1 is SGHTA and CDR2 is FQGNSA in the germline V gene. This TCR derives from a woman in her 30s in good health and CMV-seronegative. Source material: PBMCs. The rearrangement links TRBV7-2 to TRBJ2-6, with D unresolved. CDR3 sequence (DNA): TGTGCCAGCAGCTACAGATCTGGGGCCAACGTCCTGACTTTC. Protein sequence: CASSYRSGANVLTF. Full variable domain (missing parts from reference TRBV7-2 and TRBJ2-6): GAGVSQSPSNKVTEKGKDVELRCDPISGHTALYWYRQSLGQGLEFLIYFQGNSAPDKSGLPSDRFSAERTGGSVSTLTIQRTQQEDSAVYLCASSYRSGANVLTFGAGSRLTVL.